Shown below are 32 T cell receptor beta chains from a single sample sequenced in a study of blood T cell repertoires in COVID-19 (dated by TCRdb to the early 2020s). Library generation was performed with the immunoSEQ multiplex PCR assay. Here the immuneACCESS table is served through TCRdb, limited to in-frame sequences with V and J called. Missing clones are a known gap in these copies; in checked studies unresolved V genes cover under half, and the rest lacks a known reason. Recorded for this sample are over 95,000 clones; more than 80% of them occurred a single time. The top ten clonotypes cover under 9.5% of the sample. What was sequenced was peripheral blood. These receptors were obtained from a woman aged 40 to 50 with acute or convalescent COVID-19.

This chain connects TRBV5-1 to TRBJ2-3; a weak D match, TRBD1 (6 bases). The V gene's germline CDR1 is SGHRS and CDR2 YFSETQ. CDR3 length: 16 residues. The V and J ends lost 1 base and 4 bases respectively, with 16 bases between them. The CDR3 loop reads CASSLLSQGRADTQYF. The CDR3 DNA is TGCGCCAGCAGCTTGTTGTCCCAGGGGAGAGCAGATACGCAGTATTTT.

V usage is TRBV19 and J usage is TRBJ1-1; 7 bases line up with TRBD1. After removal of 11 bases from V and 1 base from J, the junction contained 4 bases not matched to a gene. The CDR3 length is 12 residues. Germline-derived CDR1 and CDR2 are LNHDA and SQIVND (reference sequence). The CDR3, as DNA: TGTGCCTCGAGGACAGGGAACACTGAAGCTTTCTTT. Translation: CASRTGNTEAFF.

The rearrangement joins TRBV7-2 to TRBJ2-3; 9 bases fit TRBD2. The CDR3 consists of 14 residues. Germline CDR1 reads SGHTA; CDR2 reads FQGNSA. V was pared by 3 bases and J by 5 bases, with 3 bases of the junction left unmatched. This CDR3 is CASSFSGGKDTQYF. The CDR3, as DNA: TGTGCCAGCAGCTTTAGCGGGGGAAAAGATACGCAGTATTTT.

The rearrangement uses TRBV5-5 and TRBJ2-7; 8 bases line up with TRBD1. The germline V gene has CDR1 SGHKS and CDR2 YYEKEE (reference sequence). The CDR3 has 15 residues. V was pared by 2 bases and J by 3 bases, with 7 bases of the junction left unmatched. CDR3 sequence (DNA): TGTGCCAGCAGCTTAAGGTGGGACAGGATCTACGAGCAGTACTTC. It is translated as CASSLRWDRIYEQYF.

This CDR3 reads CASSPGLNQPQHF. CDR3 nucleotide sequence: TGCGCCAGCAGCCCCGGACTCAATCAGCCCCAGCATTTT. This chain uses TRBV4-3 with TRBJ1-5; D unclear. The germline V and J ends were trimmed by 4 bases and 3 bases, with 7 bases remaining between them. Germline V gene sequence: CDR1 LGHNA, CDR2 YSLEER. The CDR3 contains 13 residues.

The chain employs TRBV7-2 and TRBJ1-5, with a weak D call TRBD1 (5 bases). The CDR3 runs to 15 residues. Germline lookup yields CDR1 SGHTA and CDR2 FQGNSA. V shed 1 base and J shed 3 bases, with 10 bases lying between them. The CDR3 DNA reads TGTGCCAGCAGCTTAGGGGGGGAGCCCAATCAGCCCCAGCATTTT. Translated, it gives CASSLGGEPNQPQHF.

The chain's CDR3 is CASSPGTGAGRGTEAFF. CDR3 nucleotide sequence: TGCGCCAGCAGCCCAGGGACAGGTGCGGGAAGAGGGACTGAAGCTTTCTTT. The chain uses TRBV5-1 and TRBJ1-1; 8 positions agree with TRBD1. This CDR3 contains 17 residues. V was pared by 4 bases and J by 5 bases, with 16 bases of the junction left unmatched. Looked up from germline, CDR1 is SGHRS and CDR2 is YFSETQ.

The rearrangement joins TRBV29-1 to TRBJ1-2; 7 bases are a match to TRBD1. The length of the CDR3 is 15 residues. J gave up 8 bases and V 3 bases, and 15 bases lay outside the gene matches. Germline V CDR1 and CDR2: SQVTM, ANQGSEA. CDR3 sequence: CSVDSIQDRSRGYTF. CDR3 nucleotides: TGCAGCGTTGACTCTATTCAGGACAGGTCGAGGGGCTACACCTTC.

The rearrangement uses TRBV6-5 and TRBJ2-7; 8 nucleotides match TRBD1. With 6 bases clipped from V and 3 bases from J, the junction kept 4 bases outside the gene matches. Germline V lookup: CDR1 MNHEY, CDR2 SVGAGI. CDR3 length equals 13 residues. The CDR3 DNA sequence: TGTGCCAGCAGCCGGGACAGGAACTACGAGCAGTACTTC. Protein: CASSRDRNYEQYF.

The table lists this clone with a few counts. The rearrangement links TRBV6-1 to TRBJ2-7; 12 positions agree with TRBD1. The CDR3 covers 15 residues. CDR1 is MNHNS, CDR2 SASEGT, per germline. V shed 3 bases, J shed 3 bases, and the junction held 3 bases outside the gene matches. The CDR3 spells CASSEGTGGYYEQYF. In DNA, the CDR3 is TGTGCCAGCAGTGAGGGGACAGGGGGCTACTACGAGCAGTACTTC.

This chain uses TRBV3-1 (or the pseudogene TRBV3-2) with TRBJ1-1; D is possibly TRBD1 (5 bases). Looked up from germline, CDR1 is LGHDT and CDR2 is YNNKEL (reference sequence). Trimming removed 3 bases from V and 4 bases from J, with 6 bases in between. CDR3 size: 12 residues. As DNA, the CDR3 is TGTGCCAGCAGCCAGGGGCGCACTGAAGCTTTCTTT. This codes for CASSQGRTEAFF.

The V call is TRBV30, the J call TRBJ1-3; 7 bases match TRBD1. CDR1 and CDR2 from the germline V gene are GTSNPN and SVGIG (reference sequence). Trimming at V came to 5 bases and at J to 1 base, leaving 8 bases not matched to a gene. The CDR3 is made up of 15 amino acids. The CDR3 is CAWGGGQLSGNTIYF. DNA of the CDR3: TGTGCCTGGGGAGGGGGACAGTTGTCTGGAAACACCATATATTTT.

The V call is TRBV11-2, the J call TRBJ2-3, with D possibly matching TRBD1 (6 bases). This CDR3 has 19 residues. Trimming took 0 bases from V and 2 from J, leaving 21 bases between them. Per germline, CDR1 SGHAT and CDR2 FQNNGV. CDR3 coding DNA: TGTGCCAGCAGCTTAGAAGTCCAGGGGATACAGGGTAACACAGATACGCAGTATTTT. The encoded protein is CASSLEVQGIQGNTDTQYF.

The chain uses TRBV5-1 and TRBJ1-1, with a possible D match to TRBD1 (5 bases). Germline V gene data show CDR1 as SGHRS and CDR2 as YFSETQ. Deletions cut 0 bases from V and 1 base from J, with 13 bases between. The CDR3 length is 16 residues. This CDR3 reads CASSLVGVGANTEAFF. CDR3 sequence (DNA): TGCGCCAGCAGCTTGGTAGGGGTAGGAGCGAACACTGAAGCTTTCTTT. The whole variable domain, filled in from reference TRBV5-1 and TRBJ1-1, reads KAGVTQTPRYLIKTRGQQVTLSCSPISGHRSVSWYQQTPGQGLQFLFEYFSETQRNKGNFPGRFSGRQFSNSRSEMNVSTLELGDSALYLCASSLVGVGANTEAFFGQGTRLTVV.

J is TRBJ1-2 and V is TRBV9; D is uncertain. The V gene's germline CDR1 is SGDLS and CDR2 YYNGEE. The CDR3 is made up of 15 amino acids. V was clipped by 0 bases and J by 8 bases, with 17 bases between them. The CDR3 here is CASSVVPTTGLGYTF. CDR3 DNA: TGTGCCAGCAGCGTAGTCCCCACGACGGGTTTGGGCTACACCTTC.

This chain uses TRBV19 with TRBJ2-5, with TRBD1 identical over 7 bases. CDR1 is LNHDA and CDR2 is SQIVND in the germline V gene (reference sequence). This CDR3 region has 15 residues. V was pared by 5 bases and J by 9 bases, with 15 bases of the junction left unmatched. In DNA, the CDR3 is TGTGCCAGTAGTGCCGGGCCTCGGGACAGCTATCCCCAGTACTTC. Amino acids: CASSAGPRDSYPQYF.

The chain employs TRBV16 and TRBJ1-5, with D possibly matching TRBD1 (6 bases). CDR3 size: 12 residues. From germline, CDR1 is KGHSY and CDR2 FQNENV. V was shortened by 8 bases and J by 3 bases, with 8 bases between the two germline ends. The CDR3 sequence is CASGQLNQPQHF. As DNA, the CDR3 is TGTGCCAGCGGACAGCTCAATCAGCCCCAGCATTTT.

The genes are TRBV7-2 and TRBJ2-5; the D is unclear. The V and J ends lost 3 bases and 5 bases respectively, with 7 bases between them. Looked up from germline, CDR1 is SGHTA and CDR2 is FQGNSA. The CDR3 runs 12 residues. The chain's CDR3 is CASSFFRETQYF. Here the CDR3 DNA reads TGTGCCAGCAGCTTTTTTCGGGAGACCCAGTACTTC.

The J gene is TRBJ1-6, the V gene TRBV7-2; D not resolved. Germline V CDR1 and CDR2: SGHTA, FQGNSA. The V end was cut by 0 bases, the J end by 10 bases, with 13 bases between. CDR3 length: 15 residues. The CDR3 is CASSLADGRVSPLHF. Here the CDR3 DNA reads TGTGCCAGCAGCTTAGCTGACGGGAGGGTCTCACCCCTCCACTTT.

A few counts support this clone. The chain is built from TRBV4-1 and TRBJ1-4; 9 bases line up with TRBD1. Germline values: CDR1 MGHRA, CDR2 YSYEKL. J lost 1 base, V lost 3 bases, and 6 bases had no gene match. CDR3 length equals 17 residues. Here the CDR3 reads CASSQAPGQGTNEKLFF. The CDR3 DNA reads as TGCGCCAGCAGCCAGGCTCCGGGACAGGGAACTAATGAAAAACTGTTTTTT.

The chain is built from TRBV23-1 and TRBJ2-5; a weak D match, TRBD1 (6 bases). TRBV23-1 is an ORF; its function is uncertain. The CDR3 contains 16 residues. V was shortened by 8 bases and J by 4 bases, with 23 bases between the two germline ends. The CDR3 sequence: CASSHDSTGRPETQYF. The CDR3 DNA is TGCGCCAGCTCCCACGATTCGACAGGACGTCCAGAGACCCAGTACTTC.

The chain links TRBV7-9 to TRBJ1-4; D might be TRBD1 (6 bases). Germline V gives CDR1 SEHNR, CDR2 FQNEAQ (reference sequence). This CDR3 comprises 14 residues. V was cut by 4 bases and J by 6 bases, with 12 bases left in between. CDR3 nucleotides: TGTGCCAGCAGCTCTGACAGGCCCTATGAAAAACTGTTTTTT. Amino acid sequence: CASSSDRPYEKLFF. Filled out from reference TRBV7-9 and TRBJ1-4, the complete variable domain reads DTGVSQNPRHKITKRGQNVTFRCDPISEHNRLYWYRQTLGQGPEFLTYFQNEAQLEKSRLLSDRFSAERPKGSFSTLEIQRTEQGDSAMYLCASSSDRPYEKLFFGSGTQLSVL.

The J gene is TRBJ2-7, the V gene TRBV7-8; 11 bases are shared with TRBD1. Germline lookup yields CDR1 SGHVS and CDR2 FQNEAQ. The CDR3 has 14 residues. J was trimmed by 2 bases and V by 6 bases; bases with no gene match: 3. The CDR3 protein is CASRKGQGAYEQYF. CDR3 in DNA: TGTGCCAGCAGGAAGGGACAGGGGGCCTACGAGCAGTACTTC.

The chain recombines TRBV3-1 (or the pseudogene TRBV3-2) with TRBJ2-3; perhaps TRBD2 as D (6 bases). Trimming shortened V by 1 base and J by 4 bases, and 9 bases separated the two germline ends. This CDR3 region has 14 residues. Germline CDR1 and CDR2: LGHDT and YNNKEL (reference sequence). The CDR3 nucleotides are TGTGCCAGCAGCCAAGCGGGGGTCCCAGATACGCAGTATTTT. Translation gives CASSQAGVPDTQYF.

This clone appeared a single time. The V and J genes are TRBV6-5 and TRBJ2-3, with 8 positions matching TRBD2. This CDR3 comprises 16 residues. Per the germline V gene, CDR1 is MNHEY and CDR2 is SVGAGI. With 0 bases clipped from V and 0 bases from J, the junction kept 2 bases outside the gene matches. The CDR3: CASSYSRGGSTDTQYF. CDR3 coding DNA: TGTGCCAGCAGTTACTCACGGGGGGGGAGCACAGATACGCAGTATTTT.

The chain is built from TRBV2 and TRBJ2-5, with D perhaps matching TRBD1 (6 bases). CDR1 is SNHLY and CDR2 is FYNNEI in the germline V gene. Trimming stripped 8 bases from V and 2 bases from J, with 15 bases between. The CDR3 consists of 14 residues. The CDR3 sequence: CASLAGAKQETQYF. The CDR3 DNA is TGTGCCAGCCTGGCAGGGGCCAAACAAGAGACCCAGTACTTC. The full variable domain, completed using reference TRBV2 and TRBJ2-5, is EPEVTQTPSHQVTQMGQEVILRCVPISNHLYFYWYRQILGQKVEFLVSFYNNEISEKSEIFDDQFSVERPDGSNFTLKIRSTKLEDSAMYFCASLAGAKQETQYFGPGTRLLVL.

The V gene is TRBV29-1, the J gene TRBJ1-1; no reliable D call. Trimming removed 5 bases from V and 4 bases from J, with 8 bases in between. The germline CDR1 and CDR2 sequences are SQVTM and ANQGSEA. The CDR3 has 11 residues. In DNA, the CDR3 is TGCAGCGTTTCCAGATCCACTGAAGCTTTCTTT. This sequence encodes CSVSRSTEAFF.

This rearrangement joins TRBV24-1 to TRBJ1-1; TRBD1 aligns across 8 bases. With V trimmed by 0 bases and J by 1 base, 3 bases remained unmatched. Per the germline V gene, CDR1 is KGHDR and CDR2 is SFDVKD. The CDR3 consists of 16 residues. DNA of the CDR3: TGTGCCACCAGTGATTTGTTAGGACAGGGGAACACTGAAGCTTTCTTT. Translating gives CATSDLLGQGNTEAFF.

The chain couples TRBV29-1 to TRBJ2-5; 8 bases are a match to TRBD2. This CDR3 spans 13 amino acids. Per germline, CDR1 SQVTM and CDR2 ANQGSEA. J was trimmed by 4 bases and V by 6 bases; bases with no gene match: 7. As DNA, the CDR3 is TGCAGCGTCCCTATAGCGGGGCTAGAGACCCAGTACTTC. Its protein is CSVPIAGLETQYF.

This chain links TRBV6-5 with TRBJ2-1; TRBD2 matches at 9 bases. V shed 1 base, J shed 9 bases, and the junction held 10 bases outside the gene matches. The germline CDR1 and CDR2 sequences are MNHEY and SVGAGI. The length of the CDR3 is 16 residues. The CDR3 sequence is CASSYYNSRGGSEQFF. DNA for the CDR3: TGTGCCAGCAGTTACTACAACTCGCGGGGGGGAAGTGAGCAGTTCTTC.

This chain links TRBV30 with TRBJ1-6; 8 positions agree with TRBD1. After removal of 2 bases from V and 2 bases from J, the junction contained 2 bases not matched to a gene. The CDR3 runs to 15 residues. The germline V gene encodes CDR1 GTSNPN and CDR2 SVGIG (reference sequence). The CDR3, as DNA: TGTGCCTGGAGTACAGGGGGGGCCTATAATTCACCCCTCCACTTT. It is translated as CAWSTGGAYNSPLHF.

The rearrangement joins TRBV5-8 to TRBJ1-5; the D gene is possibly TRBD1 (6 bases). There are 14 residues in the CDR3. The germline V gene encodes CDR1 SGHTS and CDR2 YDEGEE. The ends were cut back, 7 bases at V and 3 bases at J, with 14 bases in the middle. CDR3 in amino acids: CASGGRGPNQPQHF. CDR3 sequence (DNA): TGTGCCAGCGGGGGCCGAGGGCCCAATCAGCCCCAGCATTTT.